The next 11 T cell receptor beta chains were all read from a single sample in a study of shared clonotypes between healthy human individuals (dated by TCRdb to the early 2020s). The library was generated by the immunoSEQ multiplex PCR assay. TCRdb limited this immuneACCESS table to in-frame rearrangements with V and J called. A share of clones is missing; checked studies link under half to unresolved V genes, and the rest is unexplained. Here the sample has approximately 500,000 clones; around 79% occur a single time. The leading ten clones occupy 10% to 15% of the sample. Sequencing input: PBMCs. All receptors come from a woman between 40 and 50 years old in good health. Some clones in this sample may be carry-over from other donors' samples.

In nucleotides, the CDR3 is TGTGCCAGCAGCCAGCGGGGCGCGGAGGGGACTAGCACAGATACGCAGTATTTT. It encodes CASSQRGAEGTSTDTQYF. The chain is built from TRBV7-2 and TRBJ2-3; TRBD2 matches at 7 bases. The germline CDR1 and CDR2 sequences are SGHTA and FQGNSA. This CDR3 has 18 amino acids. V lost 5 bases to trimming and J lost 0 bases; unmatched junction nucleotides: 14. The full variable domain, in which reference TRBV7-2 and TRBJ2-3 provide the parts outside the CDR3, is GAGVSQSPSNKVTEKGKDVELRCDPISGHTALYWYRQSLGQGLEFLIYFQGNSAPDKSGLPSDRFSAERTGGSVSTLTIQRTQQEDSAVYLCASSQRGAEGTSTDTQYFGPGTRLTVL.

This chain uses TRBV19 with TRBJ2-1; 12 bases are a match to TRBD2. J gave up 9 bases and V 5 bases, and 11 bases lay outside the gene matches. CDR1 LNHDA and CDR2 SQIVND come from the germline V gene (reference sequence). CDR3 size: 16 residues. The CDR3 protein is CASSPLLAGGRGEQFF. The CDR3 coding sequence is TGTGCCAGTAGTCCCCTTCTAGCGGGAGGGCGGGGTGAGCAGTTCTTC.

About this clone: This CDR3 is also generated by other DNA sequences in the sample. The rearrangement joins TRBV5-4 to TRBJ2-3, with a possible D match to TRBD1 (6 bases). The CDR3 spans 14 residues. Trimming removed 0 bases from V and 2 bases from J, with 7 bases in between. Germline V lookup: CDR1 SGHNT, CDR2 YYREEE (reference sequence). The DNA for the CDR3 is TGTGCCAGCAGCTTGGCAGGGGTCACAGATACGCAGTATTTT. It encodes CASSLAGVTDTQYF.

J is TRBJ1-4 and V is TRBV5-1, with D hard to call. CDR1 and CDR2 (germline): SGHRS, YFSETQ. V lost 4 bases to trimming and J lost 1 base, with 11 bases between them. The CDR3 has 15 residues. Here the CDR3 reads CASSRDGLTNEKLFF. In DNA form, the CDR3 reads TGCGCCAGCAGCCGGGATGGGTTAACTAATGAAAAACTGTTTTTT.

The V gene is TRBV7-8, the J gene TRBJ2-2; D gene unclear. Germline CDR1 is SGHVS and CDR2 is FQNEAQ. V was trimmed by 1 base and J by 4 bases, leaving 13 bases between them. The CDR3 runs to 16 residues. The CDR3 nucleotides are TGTGCCAGCAGCTTAGAGCCCTATATCCTCACCGGGGAGCTGTTTTTT. This translates into CASSLEPYILTGELFF.

The genes are TRBV28 and TRBJ2-2; the match to TRBD2 covers 11 bases. V lost 3 bases to trimming and J lost 4 bases; unmatched junction nucleotides: 7. Germline loops: CDR1 MDHEN, CDR2 SYDVKM. The CDR3 contains 17 residues. CDR3 sequence reads: CASSFDSGRAGTGELFF. CDR3 bases: TGTGCCAGCAGTTTTGATAGCGGGAGGGCCGGCACCGGGGAGCTGTTTTTT.

The chain combines TRBV9 with TRBJ2-1; tentative D call: TRBD2 (6 bases). V gave up 0 bases and J gave up 13 bases, with 14 bases separating them. Germline V CDR1 and CDR2: SGDLS, YYNGEE. The CDR3 totals 13 residues. CDR3 DNA: TGTGCCAGCAGCGTAGCTGGGGGAGGAGCACAGTTCTTC. Protein product: CASSVAGGGAQFF.

Remarks on this clone: Sequence at one end of the junction differs from germline and may be a read error. V is TRBV11-2 and J is TRBJ2-2; D gene ambiguous. Germline V gives CDR1 SGHAT, CDR2 FQNNGV. The CDR3 covers 18 residues. In DNA form, the CDR3 reads TGTGCCAGCAGCGTAGACCCTAACCACCCAACGAACACCGGGGAGCTGTTTTTT. Amino acids: CASSVDPNHPTNTGELFF.

Details on this clone: The sample contains more than one DNA sequence encoding this CDR3. This rearrangement joins TRBV5-1 to TRBJ1-3; D remains ambiguous. The CDR3 extends over 14 amino acids. In germline, CDR1 is SGHRS, CDR2 YFSETQ. V was pared by 2 bases and J by 2 bases, with 8 bases between. The CDR3 spells CASSLAGTGNTIYF. The CDR3 coding sequence is TGCGCCAGCAGCTTAGCCGGGACTGGAAACACCATATATTTT.

The V and J genes are TRBV11-2 and TRBJ1-3; no reliable D call. V was trimmed by 1 base and J by 0 bases, leaving 1 base between them. The CDR3 consists of 13 residues. CDR1 is SGHAT, CDR2 FQNNGV, per germline. In DNA form, the CDR3 reads TGTGCCAGCAGCTTAGCCTCTGGAAACACCATATATTTT. As protein: CASSLASGNTIYF.

This clone was observed once. The chain combines TRBV28 with TRBJ2-7, with 7 bases identical to TRBD1. With 1 base clipped from V and 0 bases from J, the junction kept 6 bases outside the gene matches. The germline V gene has CDR1 MDHEN and CDR2 SYDVKM. The CDR3 is made up of 16 amino acids. The CDR3, as DNA: TGTGCCAGCAGTTTATCGGACAGGACGTCCTCCTACGAGCAGTACTTC. This translates into CASSLSDRTSSYEQYF. Filled out from reference TRBV28 and TRBJ2-7, the complete variable domain reads DVKVTQSSRYLVKRTGEKVFLECVQDMDHENMFWYRQDPGLGLRLIYFSYDVKMKEKGDIPEGYSVSREKKERFSLILESASTNQTSMYLCASSLSDRTSSYEQYFGPGTRLTVT.